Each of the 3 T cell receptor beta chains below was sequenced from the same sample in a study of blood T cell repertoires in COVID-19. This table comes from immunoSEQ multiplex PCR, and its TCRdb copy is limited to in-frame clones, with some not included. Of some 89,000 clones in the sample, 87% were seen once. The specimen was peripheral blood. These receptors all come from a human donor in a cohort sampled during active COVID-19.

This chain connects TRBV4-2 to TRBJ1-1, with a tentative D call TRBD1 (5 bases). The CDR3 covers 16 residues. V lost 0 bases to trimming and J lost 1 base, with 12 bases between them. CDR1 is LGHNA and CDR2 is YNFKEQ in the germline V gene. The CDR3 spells CASSQEGGRKNTEAFF. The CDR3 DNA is TGTGCCAGCAGCCAAGAGGGGGGGAGAAAGAACACTGAAGCTTTCTTT.

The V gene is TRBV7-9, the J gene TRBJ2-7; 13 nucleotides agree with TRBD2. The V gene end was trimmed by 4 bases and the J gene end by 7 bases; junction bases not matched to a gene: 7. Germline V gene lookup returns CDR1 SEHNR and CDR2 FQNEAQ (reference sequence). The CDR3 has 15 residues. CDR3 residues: CASSSTSGRAGEQYF. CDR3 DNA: TGTGCCAGCAGCTCAACTAGCGGGAGGGCAGGTGAGCAGTACTTC.

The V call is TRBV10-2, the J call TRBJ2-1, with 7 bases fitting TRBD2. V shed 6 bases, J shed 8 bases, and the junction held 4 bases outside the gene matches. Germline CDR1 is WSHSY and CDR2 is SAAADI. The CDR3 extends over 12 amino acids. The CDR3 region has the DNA TGCGCCAGCAGGGTAGCGGGCGATGAGCAGTTCTTC. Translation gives CASRVAGDEQFF.